This record concerns one T cell receptor beta chain sequence. The CDR3 is made up of 13 amino acids. Looked up from germline, CDR1 is SGHVS and CDR2 is FQNEAQ. Between the trimmed V and J ends, which lost 3 bases and 4 bases, there was a span of 10 bases. Measured with immunoSEQ multiplex PCR; TCRdb has only the in-frame clones, and not every one. The sample has about 280,000 clones, around 86% seen once; the top ten hold 0.9% to 1.1%. This sample is part of a study of cytomegalovirus exposure and HLA in healthy donors. What was sequenced was PBMCs. This chain uses TRBV7-8 with TRBJ2-7; perhaps TRBD2 as D (6 bases). This receptor was identified in a woman aged 18-29 years in good health and CMV-seronegative. The DNA for the CDR3 is TGTGCCAGCAGCTTGCCGGGGGTTTACGAGCAGTACTTC. Translation: CASSLPGVYEQYF.